Presented here are 27 T cell receptor beta chains from one specimen sequenced in a study of monozygotic twins with inflammatory bowel disease. Following a re-call of the 5' RACE reads, TCRdb has one entry per CDR3 protein and lacks DNA. The specimen's table records 420,000 or so distinct CDR3 sequences. The source material was blood. These receptors originate from a human donor with ulcerative colitis or Crohn's disease, or a healthy co-twin of an affected twin (not recorded which).

The gene calls are TRBV9 and TRBJ1-1; TCRdb indicates TRBD1, and absent DNA this call remains unverified. CDR3 length equals 17 residues. CDR1 and CDR2 (germline): SGDLS, YYNGEE. The CDR3: CASSSHRVPRPNTEAFF.

The chain uses TRBV6-5 and TRBJ2-2. The germline CDR1 and CDR2 sequences are MNHEY and SVGAGI. The CDR3 loop spans 12 amino acids. CDR3 residues: CASSTGTGELFF.

The chain joins TRBV9 to TRBJ1-5; the TCRdb D gene call, TRBD1, has no DNA to confirm it. CDR1 and CDR2 (germline): SGDLS, YYNGEE. The CDR3 sequence is 14 residues long. This chain's CDR3 is CASSGDSSNQPQHF.

V usage is TRBV7-8 and J usage is TRBJ2-2; TCRdb calls TRBD2, which cannot be checked without DNA. In germline, CDR1 is SGHVS, CDR2 FQNEAQ. CDR3 length: 14 amino acids. Here the CDR3 reads CASSPLLITGELFF. The variable domain in full, completed from reference TRBV7-8 and TRBJ2-2, reads GAGVSQSPRYKVAKRGQDVALRCDPISGHVSLFWYQQALGQGPEFLTYFQNEAQLDKSGLPSDRFFAERPEGSVSTLKIQRTQQEDSAVYLCASSPLLITGELFFGEGSRLTVL.

The V gene is TRBV29-1, the J gene TRBJ1-2; TCRdb calls TRBD1, which cannot be checked without DNA. CDR1 and CDR2 (germline): SQVTM, ANQGSEA. The CDR3 extends over 13 amino acids. The CDR3 loop is CSVRKTGADGYTF.

The chain couples TRBV6-5 to TRBJ2-1; TCRdb selects TRBD2, and the lack of DNA leaves this call unchecked. Germline V gene lookup returns CDR1 MNHEY and CDR2 SVGAGI. CDR3 length equals 15 residues. The CDR3 region is CASSTKTSGINEQFF.

This chain links TRBV24-1 with TRBJ1-1; TCRdb returns TRBD1, unconfirmable since there is no DNA. The germline gives CDR1 KGHDR, CDR2 SFDVKD. CDR3 size: 15 residues. This CDR3 reads CATSDAGEVWTEAFF.

The V call is TRBV30, the J call TRBJ2-3; the D gene TCRdb calls, TRBD2, cannot be checked with no DNA. CDR3 length: 14 amino acids. Germline CDR1 and CDR2: GTSNPN and SVGIG (reference sequence). The CDR3 sequence is CAWRAGGSTDTQYF.

V usage is TRBV20-1 and J usage is TRBJ2-7; TCRdb indicates TRBD2, and absent DNA this call remains unverified. CDR1 and CDR2 (germline): DFQATT, SNEGSKA (reference sequence). This CDR3 has 14 residues. CDR3 protein: CSAGLSGASYEQYF.

The chain joins TRBV5-1 to TRBJ2-7. Germline CDR1 and CDR2: SGHRS and YFSETQ. The CDR3 spans 15 residues. The chain's CDR3 is CASSLATGELYEQYF. Drawing the rest from reference TRBV5-1 and TRBJ2-7, the complete variable domain is KAGVTQTPRYLIKTRGQQVTLSCSPISGHRSVSWYQQTPGQGLQFLFEYFSETQRNKGNFPGRFSGRQFSNSRSEMNVSTLELGDSALYLCASSLATGELYEQYFGPGTRLTVT.

The chain links TRBV3-1 to TRBJ2-1; TCRdb gives TRBD2 as the D gene, but with no DNA this cannot be confirmed. CDR1 and CDR2 (germline): LGHDT, YNNKEL (reference sequence). The CDR3 contains 14 residues. The chain's CDR3 is CASSSQGLAPEQFF.

The chain uses TRBV12-3 or TRBV12-4 and TRBJ1-2; TCRdb designates TRBD1, a call that cannot be tested without DNA. There are 15 residues in the CDR3. The CDR3 reads CASRPVGGLSYGYTF.

The rearrangement joins TRBV15 to TRBJ2-2; TCRdb picks TRBD1, but there is no DNA to check that call. The CDR3 covers 14 residues. CDR1 is LNHNV, CDR2 YYDKDF, per germline (reference sequence). Here the CDR3 reads CATSRGAGTGELFF.

The chain carries TRBV15 and TRBJ2-1; TCRdb picks TRBD2, but there is no DNA to check that call. The CDR3 covers 17 residues. Germline V gene sequence: CDR1 LNHNV, CDR2 YYDKDF (reference sequence). This chain's CDR3 is CATSRVVGPGGVNEQFF.

V and J are TRBV18 and TRBJ2-7; TCRdb picks TRBD1, but there is no DNA to check that call. The CDR3 is 14 residues long. Germline loops: CDR1 KGHSH, CDR2 LQKENI. The CDR3 loop reads CASSKGGPSYEQYF.

The genes are TRBV5-4 and TRBJ2-4; lacking DNA, the TRBD2 call made by TCRdb goes unchecked. Per germline, CDR1 SGHNT and CDR2 YYREEE (reference sequence). The CDR3 totals 14 residues. CDR3 amino acids: CASSVPGLADIQYF.

The V gene is TRBV28, the J gene TRBJ1-1; the D gene TCRdb calls, TRBD1, cannot be checked with no DNA. Germline assignment: CDR1 MDHEN and CDR2 SYDVKM. CDR3 length: 15 residues. CDR3 amino acids: CASSLPGRGYAEAFF.

The V call is TRBV14, the J call TRBJ1-2; checking the TCRdb D call of TRBD1 is not possible without DNA. Germline V lookup: CDR1 SGHDN, CDR2 FVKESK. CDR3 length: 15 residues. CDR3 residues: CASSQVGQSFYGYTF. The full variable domain, its missing parts supplied by reference TRBV14 and TRBJ1-2, is EAGVTQFPSHSVIEKGQTVTLRCDPISGHDNLYWYRRVMGKEIKFLLHFVKESKQDESGMPNNRFLAERTGGTYSTLKVQPAELEDSGVYFCASSQVGQSFYGYTFGSGTRLTVV.

The V and J genes are TRBV20-1 and TRBJ2-4; TCRdb lists TRBD2, though no DNA is available to test this call. The CDR3 is 14 amino acids. The germline gives CDR1 DFQATT, CDR2 SNEGSKA (reference sequence). CDR3 loop: CSAGEGDGSDIQYF.

The gene calls are TRBV4-3 and TRBJ1-4; absent DNA, TCRdb's TRBD1 call cannot be checked. This CDR3 spans 15 amino acids. Germline V gene sequence: CDR1 LGHNA, CDR2 YSLEER. The CDR3 sequence: CASSQDQQGREKLFF.

The CDR3 reads CSASSVAGGEQFF. The chain couples TRBV20-1 to TRBJ2-1; TCRdb gives TRBD2 as the D gene, but with no DNA this cannot be confirmed. The length of the CDR3 is 13 residues. Germline V gene data show CDR1 as DFQATT and CDR2 as SNEGSKA (reference sequence).

The rearrangement links TRBV19 to TRBJ2-7; no DNA is available, so the TRBD1 call from TCRdb remains unchecked. The CDR3 sequence is 15 residues long. Germline CDR1 and CDR2: LNHDA and SQIVND (reference sequence). The CDR3 loop reads CASSTGPGGLYEQYF.

The chain joins TRBV5-6 to TRBJ2-2; lacking DNA, the TRBD1 call made by TCRdb goes unchecked. Germline V gene lookup returns CDR1 SGHDT and CDR2 YYEEEE. This CDR3 region has 15 residues. CDR3: CASSPDRAEGGELFF.

The rearrangement joins TRBV6-1 to TRBJ1-4; checking the TCRdb D call of TRBD1 is not possible without DNA. The CDR3 is made up of 15 amino acids. The germline V gene has CDR1 MNHNS and CDR2 SASEGT. The CDR3: CASSLNQGVGEKLFF.

This chain links TRBV5-4 with TRBJ2-3. Germline V gene lookup returns CDR1 SGHNT and CDR2 YYREEE (reference sequence). This CDR3 contains 14 residues. CDR3 loop: CASSFLGISDTQYF. The variable domain in full, with the rest retrieved from reference TRBV5-4 and TRBJ2-3, is ETGVTQSPTHLIKTRGQQVTLRCSSQSGHNTVSWYQQALGQGPQFIFQYYREEENGRGNFPPRFSGLQFPNYSSELNVNALELDDSALYLCASSFLGISDTQYFGPGTRLTVL.

V gene TRBV20-1 combines with J gene TRBJ2-3; TCRdb returns TRBD2, unconfirmable since there is no DNA. Germline lookup yields CDR1 DFQATT and CDR2 SNEGSKA (reference sequence). The CDR3 runs to 15 residues. The CDR3 loop reads CSASGTSGSTDTQYF.

The rearrangement links TRBV29-1 to TRBJ2-1; checking the TCRdb D call of TRBD2 is not possible without DNA. The CDR3 is made up of 22 amino acids. CDR1 SQVTM and CDR2 ANQGSEA come from the germline V gene. CDR3 region: CSVEGPLLAGGLLPDQYNEQFF.